This T cell receptor beta chain is drawn from a study of T cell responses to AZD1222 COVID-19 vaccine. Study findings and constraints: Repertoires were obtained solely post-peak T cell response.

This clone occurred once. The antigen is undetermined. Germline V gives CDR1 MNHEY, CDR2 SMNVEV (reference sequence). This CDR3 is built from 13 residues. With 4 bases clipped from V and 15 bases from J, the junction kept 7 bases outside the gene matches. Sequenced by immunoSEQ multiplex PCR; TCRdb stores in-frame clones only, minus some. The table has about 120,000 clones, roughly 88% seen once. The sequencing here drew on peripheral blood, taken on day 0 of AZD1222 vaccination. J is TRBJ2-3 and V is TRBV27; 13 nucleotides align to TRBD2. The source of this sequence is an adult in good health. CDR3 region: CASSSFGTSGAYF. In DNA, the CDR3 is TGTGCCAGCAGTTCCTTTGGGACTAGCGGGGCATATTTT.